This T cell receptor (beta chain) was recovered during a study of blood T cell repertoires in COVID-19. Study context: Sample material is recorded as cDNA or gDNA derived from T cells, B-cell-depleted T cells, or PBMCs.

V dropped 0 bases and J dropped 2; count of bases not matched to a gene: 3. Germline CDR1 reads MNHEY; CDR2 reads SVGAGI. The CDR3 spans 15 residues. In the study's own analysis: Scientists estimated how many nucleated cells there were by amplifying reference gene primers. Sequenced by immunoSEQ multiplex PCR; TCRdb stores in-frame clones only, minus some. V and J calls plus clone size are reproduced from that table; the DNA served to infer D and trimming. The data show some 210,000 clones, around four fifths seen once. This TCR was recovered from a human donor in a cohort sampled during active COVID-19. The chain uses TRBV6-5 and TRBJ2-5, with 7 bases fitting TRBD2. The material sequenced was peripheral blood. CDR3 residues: CASSYSISGQETQYF. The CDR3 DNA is TGTGCCAGCAGTTACTCGATTAGCGGGCAAGAGACCCAGTACTTC.